This TCR beta chain was retrieved from a study of CD8 T cells in Susac syndrome (dated by TCRdb to about 2019). Turning to the overall study: The study used repertoire sequencing to test whether antigen drove CD8+ T cell activation and differentiation in Susac syndrome. What the study reported, not specific to this receptor: The number of individuals in the TCR sequencing and HLA analysis was recognized as being relatively small.

Peripheral blood CD8+ and CD4+ T cells from healthy donors, Susac syndrome patients and multiple sclerosis patients were profiled by high-throughput TCR beta sequencing. The healthy donors served as controls matched for age and sex. Bulk CD8+ and CD4+ T cells were purified by magnetic negative isolation, whereas CD8+ TEMRA cells were enriched by FACS. Blood was collected in EDTA tubes and processed within 24 hours, with PBMCs isolated through density gradient centrifugation. PBMCs intended for TCR sequencing were frozen in liquid nitrogen and were later thawed in a 37 degrees C water bath. The sorted or isolated CD4+, CD8+ and CD8+ TEMRA cells reached a purity of at least 90%. The CDR3, cysteine through phenylalanine, is 14 amino acids long. Only the CDR3 DNA is retained, 42 bases long and in frame from the first base. Looking up the germline V gene (reference sequence) yields CDR1 SEHNR and CDR2 FQNEAQ. V is pared back by 5 bases and J by 4 bases, with 14 bases lying between the germline termini.

A word on this clonotype: Its recognized antigen is unknown. No much larger clonotype is one base removed from it; base qualities were not supplied.

RNA was extracted using the RNeasy kit, and roughly 0.5 to 1 microgram was reverse transcribed with random hexamers. TCR beta CDR3 regions were amplified with the immunoSEQ multiplex PCR assay covering 54 Vbeta and 13 Jbeta segments. To correct PCR amplification bias, a synthetic template baseline was used for both primer optimization and computational correction. As for how the authors treated the data: Reads were annotated to V, D and J genes per IMGT and analyzed with immunoSEQ Analyzer, keeping only productive sequences. To calculate clonality, Shannon entropy was normalized by log2 of the number of productive unique sequences and then subtracted from one. For each patient and control, public and private clones were evaluated within the 100 most prevalent clones. A clone was defined as Susac-specific if it was absent from the healthy and MS cohorts, from some 1,100 published viral clones and from other ImmuneACCESS disease sequences. TCRdb reran the public reads through fastp at Q25 and MiXCR, keeping productive beta chains. Under each unique CDR3 protein, matching rows form one entry showing the most common genes and DNA. For this entry, the V and J calls and clone size follow TCRdb and not the study's own pipeline. The sample contains around 170,000 distinct CDR3 sequences, about 91% of them found a single time. The ten most abundant clones make up approximately 0.073% of the sample.

Material: CD4+ T cells from PBMCs. The clonotype comes from a human donor in good health. The V and J genes are TRBV7-9 and TRBJ1-2, with TRBD1 tentatively as D gene (6 bases match). The sequenced DNA is TGTGCCAGCAGCGTACAGGGAATGGGCTATGGCTACACCTTC. Its translation is CASSVQGMGYGYTF.